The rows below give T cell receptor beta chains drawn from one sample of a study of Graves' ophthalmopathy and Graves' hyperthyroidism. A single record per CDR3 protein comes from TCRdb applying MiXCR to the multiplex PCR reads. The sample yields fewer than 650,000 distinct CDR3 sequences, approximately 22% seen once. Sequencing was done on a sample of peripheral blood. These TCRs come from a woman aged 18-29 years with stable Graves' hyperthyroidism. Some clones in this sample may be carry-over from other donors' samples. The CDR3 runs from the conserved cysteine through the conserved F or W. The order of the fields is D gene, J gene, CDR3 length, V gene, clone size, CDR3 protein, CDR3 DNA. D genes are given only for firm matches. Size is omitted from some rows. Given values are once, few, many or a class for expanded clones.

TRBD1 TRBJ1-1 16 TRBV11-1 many CASSLYTGTVNTEAFF TGTGCCAGCAGCTTATACACCGGGACAGTGAACACTGAAGCTTTCTTT
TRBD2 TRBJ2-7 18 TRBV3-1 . CASSPGGSGDSISYEQYF TGTGCCAGCAGTCCCGGGGGTAGCGGGGACTCAATTTCCTACGAGCAGTACTTC
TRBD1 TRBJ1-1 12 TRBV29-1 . CSGERGRTEAFF TGCAGCGGAGAGAGGGGGCGGACTGAAGCTTTCTTT
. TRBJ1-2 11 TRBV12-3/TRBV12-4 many CASRLGGGYTF TGTGCCAGCAGACTGGGTGGTGGCTACACCTTC
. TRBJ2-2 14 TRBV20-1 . CSATMGGSTGELFF TGCAGTGCCACGATGGGGGGATCCACCGGGGAGCTGTTTTTT
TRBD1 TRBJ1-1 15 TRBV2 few CASSPIRGLNTEAFF TGTGCCAGCAGCCCAATCAGGGGGTTGAACACTGAAGCTTTCTTT
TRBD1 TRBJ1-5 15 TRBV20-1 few CSARVPGVGGQPQHF TGCAGTGCTAGAGTTCCGGGGGTAGGGGGCCAGCCCCAGCATTTT
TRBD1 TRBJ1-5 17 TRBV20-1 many CSVAGQGVTRGNQPQHF TGCAGTGTAGCGGGACAGGGGGTGACACGGGGAAATCAGCCCCAGCATTTT
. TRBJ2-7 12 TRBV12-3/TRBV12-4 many CASSLSSYDQYF TGTGCCAGCAGTTTAAGTTCGTATGACCAGTACTTC
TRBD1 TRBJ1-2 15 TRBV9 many CASSVPGQGTDGYTF TGTGCCAGCAGCGTACCGGGACAGGGTACGGATGGCTACACCTTC
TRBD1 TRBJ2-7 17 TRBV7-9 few CASSLGDRLTPFYEQYF TGTGCCAGCAGCTTAGGGGACAGGCTAACCCCCTTTTACGAGCAGTACTTC
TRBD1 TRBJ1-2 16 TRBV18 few CASSPQMVDRGHGYTF TGTGCCAGCTCACCACAAATGGTGGACAGGGGGCATGGCTACACCTTC
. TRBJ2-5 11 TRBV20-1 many CSAALGETQYF TGCAGTGCTGCCCTCGGAGAGACCCAGTACTTC
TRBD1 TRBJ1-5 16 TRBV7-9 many CASSLGGTGRNQPQHF TGTGCCAGCAGCTTAGGAGGGACAGGTAGGAATCAGCCCCAGCATTTT
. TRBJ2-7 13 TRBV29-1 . CSVKRGGEVKQYF TGCAGCGTCAAGAGGGGGGGCGAGGTGAAGCAGTACTTC